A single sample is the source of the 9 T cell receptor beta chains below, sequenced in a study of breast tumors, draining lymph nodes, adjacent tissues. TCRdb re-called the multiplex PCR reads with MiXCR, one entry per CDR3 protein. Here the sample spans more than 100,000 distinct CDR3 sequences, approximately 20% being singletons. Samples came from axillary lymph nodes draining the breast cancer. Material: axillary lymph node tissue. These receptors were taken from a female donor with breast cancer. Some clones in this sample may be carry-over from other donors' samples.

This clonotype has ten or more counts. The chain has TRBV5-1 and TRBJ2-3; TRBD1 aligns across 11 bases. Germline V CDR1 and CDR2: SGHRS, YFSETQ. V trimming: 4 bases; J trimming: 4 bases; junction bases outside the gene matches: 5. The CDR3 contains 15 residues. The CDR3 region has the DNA TGCGCCAGCAGCCCGGGGGACAGGGGGTCAGATACGCAGTATTTT. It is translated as CASSPGDRGSDTQYF.

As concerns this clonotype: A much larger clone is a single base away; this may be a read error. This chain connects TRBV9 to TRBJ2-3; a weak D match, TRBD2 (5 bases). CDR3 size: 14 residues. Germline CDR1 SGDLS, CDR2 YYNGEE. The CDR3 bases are TGTGCCAACAGCGTAGGTAGTAGCGTTGATACGCAGTATTTT. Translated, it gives CANSVGSSVDTQYF.

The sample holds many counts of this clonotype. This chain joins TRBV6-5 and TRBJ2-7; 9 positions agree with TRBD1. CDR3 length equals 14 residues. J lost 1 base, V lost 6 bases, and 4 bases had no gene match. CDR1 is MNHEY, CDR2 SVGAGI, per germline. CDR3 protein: CASRGTGSSYEQYF. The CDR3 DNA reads TGTGCCAGCAGGGGGACAGGGTCTTCCTACGAGCAGTACTTC.

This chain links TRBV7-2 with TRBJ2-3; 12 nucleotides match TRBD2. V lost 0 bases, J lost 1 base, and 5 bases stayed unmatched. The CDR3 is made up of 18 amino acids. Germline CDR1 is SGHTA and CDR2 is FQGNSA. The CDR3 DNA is TGTGCCAGCAGCTTAGCGCCCGGACTAGCGGGACGCACAGATACGCAGTATTTT. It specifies CASSLAPGLAGRTDTQYF.

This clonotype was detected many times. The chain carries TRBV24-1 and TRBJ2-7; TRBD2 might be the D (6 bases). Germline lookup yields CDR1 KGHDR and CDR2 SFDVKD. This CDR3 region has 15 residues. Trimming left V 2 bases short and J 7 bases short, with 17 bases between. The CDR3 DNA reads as TGTGCCACCAGTGATTCGGGACTCTCTTCTGGGGAGCAGTACTTC. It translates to CATSDSGLSSGEQYF.

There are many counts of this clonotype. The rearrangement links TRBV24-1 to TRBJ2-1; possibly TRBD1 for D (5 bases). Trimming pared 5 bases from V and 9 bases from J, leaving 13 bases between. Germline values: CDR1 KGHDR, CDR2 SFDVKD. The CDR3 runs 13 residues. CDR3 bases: TGTGCCACCAGTGCAGGCAGGGTCGCTGAGCAGTTCTTC. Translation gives CATSAGRVAEQFF.

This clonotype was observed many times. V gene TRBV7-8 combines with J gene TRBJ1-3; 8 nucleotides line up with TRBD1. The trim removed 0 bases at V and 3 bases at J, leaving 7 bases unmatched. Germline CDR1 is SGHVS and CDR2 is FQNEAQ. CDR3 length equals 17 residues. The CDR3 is CASSLARQGAYGNTIYF. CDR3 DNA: TGTGCCAGCAGCTTAGCGAGGCAGGGGGCTTATGGAAACACCATATATTTT.

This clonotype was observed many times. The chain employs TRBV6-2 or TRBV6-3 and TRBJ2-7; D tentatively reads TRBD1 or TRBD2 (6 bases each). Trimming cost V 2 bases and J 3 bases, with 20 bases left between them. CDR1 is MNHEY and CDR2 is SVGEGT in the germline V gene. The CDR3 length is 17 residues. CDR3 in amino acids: CASSYRKGGFKDYEQYF. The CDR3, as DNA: TGTGCCAGCAGTTACAGAAAGGGGGGTTTTAAAGACTACGAGCAGTACTTC.

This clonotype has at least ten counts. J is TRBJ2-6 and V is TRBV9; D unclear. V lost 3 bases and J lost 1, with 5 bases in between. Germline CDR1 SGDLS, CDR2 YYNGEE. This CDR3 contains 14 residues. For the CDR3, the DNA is TGTGCCAGCAGCGCGCAATCTGGGGCCAACGTCCTGACTTTC. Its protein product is CASSAQSGANVLTF.